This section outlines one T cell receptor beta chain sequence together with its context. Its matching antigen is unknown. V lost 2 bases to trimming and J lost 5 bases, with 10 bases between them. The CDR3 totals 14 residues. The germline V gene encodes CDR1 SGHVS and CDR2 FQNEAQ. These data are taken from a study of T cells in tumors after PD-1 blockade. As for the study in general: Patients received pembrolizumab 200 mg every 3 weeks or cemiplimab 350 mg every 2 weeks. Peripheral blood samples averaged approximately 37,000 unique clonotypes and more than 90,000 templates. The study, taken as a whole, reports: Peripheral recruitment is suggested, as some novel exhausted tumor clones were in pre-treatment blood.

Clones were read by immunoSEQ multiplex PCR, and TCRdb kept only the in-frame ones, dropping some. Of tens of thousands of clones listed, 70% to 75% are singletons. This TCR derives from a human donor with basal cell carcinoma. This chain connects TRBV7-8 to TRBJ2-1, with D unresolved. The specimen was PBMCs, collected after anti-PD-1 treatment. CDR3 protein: CASSLSGVDNEQFF. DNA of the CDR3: TGTGCCAGCAGCTTAAGTGGGGTGGACAATGAGCAGTTCTTC.